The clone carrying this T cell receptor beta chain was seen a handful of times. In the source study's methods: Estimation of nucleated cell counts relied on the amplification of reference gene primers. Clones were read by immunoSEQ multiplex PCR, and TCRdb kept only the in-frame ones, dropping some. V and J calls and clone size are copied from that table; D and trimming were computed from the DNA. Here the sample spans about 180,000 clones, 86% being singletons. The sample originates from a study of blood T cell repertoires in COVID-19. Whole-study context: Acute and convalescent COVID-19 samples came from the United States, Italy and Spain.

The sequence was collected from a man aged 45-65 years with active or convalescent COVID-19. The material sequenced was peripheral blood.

The CDR3 loop reads CASSIVRGSRTEAFF. In nucleotides, the CDR3 is TGTGCCAGTAGTATAGTGCGGGGATCACGCACTGAAGCTTTCTTT. This rearrangement joins TRBV19 to TRBJ1-1, with D uncertain. Germline V gives CDR1 LNHDA, CDR2 SQIVND (reference sequence). CDR3 size: 15 residues. The V end lost 1 base, the J end lost 4 bases, and 13 bases lay between the germline ends. The entire variable domain, with the rest obtained from reference TRBV19 and TRBJ1-1, is as follows: DGGITQSPKYLFRKEGQNVTLSCEQNLNHDAMYWYRQDPGQGLRLIYYSQIVNDFQKGDIAEGYSVSREKKESFPLTVTSAQKNPTAFYLCASSIVRGSRTEAFFGQGTRLTVV.